A selection of T cell receptor beta chains follows, all from one sample in a study of blood T cells in healthy people across ages. TCRdb reprocessed the 5' RACE reads via MiXCR and lists one record per CDR3 protein. This repertoire shows 1.5 million to 2 million distinct CDR3 sequences, 39% found once; its top ten account for more than 20%. Sequenced sample: blood. The receptor set was obtained from a human donor in good health. Each CDR3 is given with its conserved first and last residue. The order of the fields is CDR3 protein, CDR3 DNA, J gene, D gene, V gene, clone size. The D gene is left open where the match is weak. Clone size is not always given. Where it is, it says once, few, many or a class for expanded clones.

CSVEGGLGGGYGYTF	TGCAGCGTTGAAGGAGGCTTGGGAGGGGGCTATGGCTACACCTTC	TRBJ1-2	NA	TRBV29-1	few
CASSSQQGNEQYF	TGCGCCAGCAGCTCCCAACAGGGGAACGAGCAGTACTTC	TRBJ2-7	TRBD1	TRBV4-1	NA
CASSLVSRLDTQYF	TGTGCCAGCAGCTTAGTTAGTCGTCTTGACACGCAGTATTTT	TRBJ2-3	NA	TRBV7-2	NA
CASSFQSGYTF	TGTGCCAGCAGTTTTCAATCCGGCTACACCTTC	TRBJ1-2	NA	TRBV12-3/TRBV12-4	NA
CSVEFGAGFDNVQFF	TGCAGCGTTGAATTCGGGGCAGGCTTCGACAATGTGCAGTTCTTC	TRBJ2-1	NA	TRBV29-1	NA
CASSRTPLRSNVGTGSSPLHF	TGCGCCAGCAGCAGGACCCCCTTGCGGTCTAATGTAGGAACAGGGAGCTCACCCCTCCACTTT	TRBJ1-6	NA	TRBV5-1	NA
CAIRGQGGETLYF	TGTGCCATCAGAGGACAGGGAGGCGAGACCCTGTACTTC	TRBJ2-5	TRBD1	TRBV10-3	NA
CASSRTSRGDTQYF	TGTGCCAGCAGCCGAACAAGCAGGGGAGATACGCAGTATTTT	TRBJ2-3	NA	TRBV7-2	NA
CASSGTGQRNKNIQYF	TGTGCCAGCAGTGGGACGGGACAGCGAAACAAAAACATTCAGTACTTC	TRBJ2-4	TRBD1	TRBV12-3/TRBV12-4	many
CASNHISGGRYEQYF	TGTGCCAGCAACCACATCTCGGGGGGGCGCTACGAGCAGTACTTC	TRBJ2-7	TRBD2	TRBV13	once
CSGSGQMNTEAFF	TGCAGCGGTTCGGGACAGATGAACACTGAAGCTTTCTTT	TRBJ1-1	TRBD1	TRBV29-1	NA
CAGSLEILDRVNTGELFF	TGCGCCGGCAGCTTGGAAATCCTAGACAGGGTGAACACCGGGGAGCTGTTCTTT	TRBJ2-2	TRBD1	TRBV5-1	NA
CASSSLTGNSRNQPQHF	TGTGCCAGCAGTTCATTGACAGGGAATAGTCGCAATCAGCCCCAGCATTTT	TRBJ1-5	TRBD1	TRBV27	few
CSVEGKGAYEQYF	TGCAGCGTTGAGGGGAAAGGAGCCTACGAGCAGTACTTC	TRBJ2-7	NA	TRBV29-1	NA
CASSRGLAIETQYF	TGCGCCAGCAGCCGCGGACTAGCGATAGAGACCCAGTACTTC	TRBJ2-5	TRBD2	TRBV4-1	NA
CASGTSGGGQETQYF	TGTGCCAGCGGGACTAGCGGGGGGGGACAAGAGACCCAGTACTTC	TRBJ2-5	TRBD2	TRBV28	NA
CSAISTGSGSLDTQYF	TGCAGTGCCATAAGCACTGGGTCAGGGTCCCTGGATACGCAGTATTTT	TRBJ2-3	NA	TRBV20-1	NA
CASSINPGQKLYGYTF	TGTGCCAGCAGTATAAATCCGGGACAAAAACTCTATGGCTACACCTTC	TRBJ1-2	NA	TRBV12-3/TRBV12-4	NA
CASSQAVRVRQYF	TGCGCCAGCAGCCAAGCTGTCCGGGTACGACAGTATTTT	TRBJ2-3	NA	TRBV4-1	NA
CASAPGQNYEQYF	TGTGCCAGCGCACCCGGCCAAAACTACGAGCAGTACTTC	TRBJ2-7	NA	TRBV7-8	few
CATSAFGPDNEQFF	TGTGCCACCAGTGCCTTCGGGCCAGACAATGAGCAGTTCTTC	TRBJ2-1	NA	TRBV24-1	few
CASSRGLAGSTGQFF	TGTGCCAGCAGTCGAGGACTAGCGGGGAGCACAGGGCAGTTCTTC	TRBJ2-1	TRBD2	TRBV6-2/TRBV6-3	few
CASSQDMMGAASNQPQHF	TGCGCCAGCAGCCAAGATATGATGGGGGCAGCGAGCAATCAGCCCCAGCATTTT	TRBJ1-5	NA	TRBV4-1	once
CSARDEDYYYEQYF	TGCAGTGCTAGAGACGAGGACTACTACTACGAGCAGTACTTC	TRBJ2-7	NA	TRBV20-1	NA
CASSHRDRVNTEAFF	TGCGCCAGCAGCCATCGGGACAGGGTGAACACTGAAGCTTTCTTT	TRBJ1-1	TRBD1	TRBV4-1	NA
CASASDSYWDGYTF	TGTGCTAGTGCCTCGGACAGCTACTGGGATGGCTACACCTTC	TRBJ1-2	NA	TRBV12-5	NA
CATSGREGDPHEEGTDTQYF	TGTGCCACCTCCGGGCGGGAGGGGGACCCCCACGAGGAGGGCACAGATACGCAGTATTTT	TRBJ2-3	TRBD2	TRBV27	NA
CATSDATGDGNQPQHF	TGTGCCACCAGTGACGCGACAGGTGATGGCAATCAGCCCCAGCATTTT	TRBJ1-5	NA	TRBV24-1	few
CASSQDLRREIVLKETQYF	TGCGCCAGCAGCCAAGATCTCAGGAGGGAGATAGTCTTAAAAGAGACCCAGTACTTC	TRBJ2-5	NA	TRBV4-1	NA
CASSLDQATEAFF	TGTGCCAGCAGCTTAGATCAGGCTACTGAAGCTTTCTTT	TRBJ1-1	NA	TRBV7-9	few
CASSVAGTGGFYEQFF	TGTGCCAGCAGCGTCGCCGGGACAGGGGGCTTTTACGAGCAGTTCTTC	TRBJ2-1	TRBD1	TRBV7-3	NA
CASSQDPNGESSYEQFF	TGCGCCAGCAGCCAAGATCCTAACGGGGAGAGCTCCTACGAGCAGTTCTTC	TRBJ2-1	NA	TRBV4-3	NA
CASSAPLAGGPSDEQFF	TGTGCCAGCAGCGCACCACTAGCGGGGGGCCCTAGCGATGAGCAGTTCTTC	TRBJ2-1	TRBD2	TRBV7-8	once
CASSSRENSPLHF	TGTGCCAGCAGCTCCAGGGAAAATTCACCCCTCCACTTT	TRBJ1-6	NA	TRBV7-9	few
CATSDLEGVHGYTF	TGTGCCACCAGTGATTTAGAAGGGGTCCATGGCTACACCTTC	TRBJ1-2	NA	TRBV24-1	NA
CASSLSLAHNEQFF	TGTGCCAGCAGCTTATCTCTAGCCCACAATGAGCAGTTCTTC	TRBJ2-1	NA	TRBV11-2	NA
CASSSPSTEQFF	TGTGCCAGCAGTTCCCCTAGCACTGAGCAGTTCTTC	TRBJ2-1	NA	TRBV28	few
CSASDPGQGTGEQYF	TGCAGTGCTAGCGACCCGGGACAGGGGACGGGCGAGCAGTACTTC	TRBJ2-7	TRBD1	TRBV20-1	NA
CSVDSGGGEQFF	TGCAGCGTTGATAGCGGGGGAGGTGAGCAGTTCTTC	TRBJ2-1	TRBD2	TRBV29-1	NA
CASSFWGDTEAFF	TGTGCCAGCAGTTTTTGGGGTGACACTGAAGCTTTCTTT	TRBJ1-1	NA	TRBV12-3/TRBV12-4	NA
CASSLSGTEYHYLYGYTF	TGTGCCAGCAGTTTGTCCGGGACAGAGTACCATTACCTATATGGCTACACCTTC	TRBJ1-2	TRBD1	TRBV28	few
CASSLTGVLGTEAFF	TGTGCCAGCAGCTTAACAGGAGTATTGGGCACTGAAGCTTTCTTT	TRBJ1-1	NA	TRBV7-3	NA
CASSYAAGGSYNEQFF	TGTGCCAGCAGTTATGCGGCGGGGGGCTCCTACAATGAGCAGTTCTTC	TRBJ2-1	TRBD2	TRBV6-5	few
CSARDFRYNEQFF	TGCAGTGCTAGAGATTTCCGTTACAATGAGCAGTTCTTC	TRBJ2-1	NA	TRBV20-1	NA
CASRDPGGTSDGYTF	TGTGCCAGCAGGGATCCAGGGGGCACATCCGATGGCTACACCTTC	TRBJ1-2	TRBD1	TRBV12-3/TRBV12-4	NA
CASSITGTGDYEQYF	TGCGCCAGCAGCATAACCGGGACAGGGGACTACGAGCAGTACTTC	TRBJ2-7	TRBD1	TRBV5-1	NA
CSASLRLAGSPGNEQFF	TGCAGTGCTAGCCTCAGACTAGCGGGAAGCCCTGGGAATGAGCAGTTCTTC	TRBJ2-1	TRBD2	TRBV20-1	NA
CASSRNRQDEQYF	TGTGCCAGCAGCCGGAACAGACAGGACGAGCAGTACTTC	TRBJ2-7	NA	TRBV2	NA
CASSLPNRLEEQYF	TGTGCCAGCAGCTTACCGAACAGATTGGAGGAGCAGTACTTC	TRBJ2-4	NA	TRBV5-5	few
CAITPGTGTDTQYF	TGTGCCATCACCCCCGGGACAGGCACAGATACGCAGTATTTT	TRBJ2-3	TRBD1	TRBV10-3	NA
CASSQDGTVTYEQYF	TGTGCCAGCAGCCAAGACGGGACAGTTACCTACGAGCAGTACTTC	TRBJ2-7	TRBD1	TRBV4-2	NA